One and the same sample provided the 5 T cell receptor beta chains below, sequenced in a study of cytomegalovirus exposure and HLA in healthy donors. The PCR contained 60 Vbeta and 13 Jbeta primers. The table came from immunoSEQ multiplex PCR; TCRdb's copy has only in-frame clones and leaves some out. The sample carries approximately 110,000 clones, less than 90% recorded once. The specimen sequenced was PBMCs. The source is a man in his forties or fifties in good health and CMV-seronegative.

The genes are TRBV11-2 and TRBJ1-2; TRBD1 matches at 10 bases. The germline V gene encodes CDR1 SGHAT and CDR2 FQNNGV. The trim removed 3 bases at V and 3 bases at J, leaving 4 bases unmatched. The CDR3 length is 15 residues. As DNA, the CDR3 is TGTGCCAGCAGCTTCGGACAGGGGGGGTACTATGGCTACACCTTC. Protein sequence: CASSFGQGGYYGYTF.

This chain uses TRBV18 with TRBJ1-1; D may be TRBD1 (5 bases). This CDR3 is 14 amino acids long. Germline CDR1 KGHSH, CDR2 LQKENI. V was pared by 5 bases and J by 0 bases, with 10 bases between. This CDR3 reads CASSATDMNTEAFF. In nucleotides, the CDR3 is TGTGCCAGCTCAGCGACAGACATGAACACTGAAGCTTTCTTT.

A few counts support this clone. The chain couples TRBV29-1 to TRBJ1-5, with D perhaps TRBD1 (5 bases). Germline CDR1 and CDR2: SQVTM and ANQGSEA. V lost 4 bases and J lost 4, with 11 bases in between. There are 13 residues in the CDR3. CDR3 in DNA: TGCAGCGTTGGTGGGGGGATTAATCAGCCCCAGCATTTT. This gives the protein CSVGGGINQPQHF. Filled out from reference TRBV29-1 and TRBJ1-5, the complete variable domain reads SAVISQKPSRDICQRGTSLTIQCQVDSQVTMMFWYRQQPGQSLTLIATANQGSEATYESGFVIDKFPISRPNLTFSTLTVSNMSPEDSSIYLCSVGGGINQPQHFGDGTRLSIL.

This clone showed up just once. The gene calls are TRBV9 and TRBJ2-1; 10 positions match TRBD2. In germline, CDR1 is SGDLS, CDR2 YYNGEE. The junction had 5 bases not matched to a gene; V was cut back by 1 base and J by 4 bases. The CDR3 loop spans 16 amino acids. CDR3 protein: CASSVRVAGGYNEQFF. As DNA, the CDR3 is TGTGCCAGCAGCGTACGGGTAGCGGGGGGATACAATGAGCAGTTCTTC.

The chain links TRBV7-2 to TRBJ1-1, with TRBD1 matching over 9 bases. J was trimmed by 5 bases and V by 4 bases; bases with no gene match: 5. Germline-derived CDR1 and CDR2 are SGHTA and FQGNSA. There are 14 residues in the CDR3. The CDR3 region has the DNA TGTGCCAGCAGCTCCGGGGGGACAGGGACTGAAGCTTTCTTT. This gives the protein CASSSGGTGTEAFF.